The 10 T cell receptor beta chains listed next were all sequenced from one sample in a study of cytomegalovirus exposure and HLA in healthy donors. The PCR contained 60 Vbeta and 13 Jbeta primers. Data came from immunoSEQ multiplex PCR; TCRdb stores just in-frame clones and leaves some out. There are 75,000 to 95,000 clones in the sample; roughly four fifths occur only once, and 4.5% to 7% lies in the top ten. Sequencing was done on a sample of PBMCs. These receptors all come from a woman under 30 in good health and CMV-seropositive.

V and J are TRBV5-4 and TRBJ2-1, with 7 bases matching TRBD1. CDR3 size: 15 residues. Per the germline V gene, CDR1 is SGHNT and CDR2 is YYREEE (reference sequence). J lost 10 bases, V lost 0 bases, and 10 bases had no gene match. The CDR3 here is CASSLGTGVHIEQFF. CDR3 coding DNA: TGTGCCAGCAGCTTGGGAACAGGGGTCCACATCGAGCAGTTCTTC.

The chain couples TRBV14 to TRBJ1-1; TRBD1 might be the D (6 bases). Germline-derived CDR1 and CDR2 are SGHDN and FVKESK. Trimming left V 1 base short and J 8 bases short, with 17 bases between. CDR3 length: 15 residues. CDR3 in amino acids: CASSQAGTPTMEAFF. CDR3 DNA sequence: TGTGCCAGCAGCCAAGCCGGGACACCTACCATGGAAGCTTTCTTT.

This chain joins TRBV6-6 and TRBJ1-3; no reliable D call. The CDR3 covers 15 residues. Germline V lookup: CDR1 MNHNY, CDR2 SVGAGI (reference sequence). V was trimmed by 2 bases and J by 0 bases, leaving 8 bases between them. CDR3 in amino acids: CASSYGQTSGNTIYF. For the CDR3, the DNA is TGTGCCAGCAGTTACGGGCAGACCTCTGGAAACACCATATATTTT.

In its sample, this clone was seen once. The chain uses TRBV28 and TRBJ1-3, with 7 positions matching TRBD1. The CDR3 has 15 residues. V trimming: 5 bases; J trimming: 6 bases; junction bases outside the gene matches: 10. In germline, CDR1 is MDHEN, CDR2 SYDVKM. This CDR3 is CASSTPGQRPNTIYF. The CDR3 nucleotides read TGTGCCAGCAGTACCCCGGGACAGCGGCCAAACACCATATATTTT.

V and J are TRBV27 and TRBJ2-4; D perhaps matches TRBD2 (6 bases). CDR1 is MNHEY and CDR2 is SMNVEV in the germline V gene (reference sequence). Trimming pared 0 bases from V and 6 bases from J, leaving 12 bases between. This CDR3 is built from 15 residues. CDR3 DNA: TGTGCCAGCAGTTTATCGCCACCCGGGGGAAACATTCAGTACTTC. Amino acids: CASSLSPPGGNIQYF.

V and J are TRBV13 and TRBJ2-1, with 7 bases fitting TRBD2. The length of the CDR3 is 12 residues. J lost 14 bases, V lost 5 bases, and 9 bases had no gene match. Germline V lookup: CDR1 PRHDT, CDR2 FYEKMQ (reference sequence). In DNA form, the CDR3 reads TGTGCCAGCAGCGGTGGAGCGGGGCCAAAGTTCTTC. The encoded protein is CASSGGAGPKFF.

CDR3: CASNEPRLVEQFF. The CDR3 nucleotides read TGTGCCAGCAACGAACCCCGACTAGTCGAGCAGTTCTTC. The chain is built from TRBV7-9 and TRBJ2-1, with D possibly matching TRBD2 (6 bases). The V gene's germline CDR1 is SEHNR and CDR2 FQNEAQ (reference sequence). This CDR3 has 13 amino acids. With 7 bases removed from V and 10 bases from J, the gap between germline ends came to 17 bases.

V usage is TRBV6-6 and J usage is TRBJ1-1; D might be TRBD1 (6 bases). Trimming removed 6 bases at V and 1 base at J, with 18 bases between. CDR1 is MNHNY, CDR2 SVGAGI, per germline (reference sequence). This CDR3 comprises 16 residues. CDR3 DNA: TGTGCCAGCAGCCTTACTGGGGGACATACGAACACTGAAGCTTTCTTT. It yields the protein CASSLTGGHTNTEAFF.

The rearrangement joins TRBV15 to TRBJ2-1; TRBD1 might be the D (5 bases). V lost 4 bases to trimming and J lost 0 bases, with 19 bases between them. Germline values: CDR1 LNHNV, CDR2 YYDKDF (reference sequence). The CDR3 has 18 residues. The CDR3 here is CATSIRRDSESSYNEQFF. DNA for the CDR3: TGTGCCACCAGCATCAGGAGAGACAGCGAAAGCTCCTACAATGAGCAGTTCTTC.

The chain is built from TRBV7-9 and TRBJ2-2; 7 positions match TRBD1. Germline assignment: CDR1 SEHNR and CDR2 FQNEAQ (reference sequence). J lost 5 bases, V lost 5 bases, and 8 bases had no gene match. The CDR3 has 15 residues. CDR3 bases: TGTGCCAGCAGCCCGAAGGACAGGACTACCGGGGAGCTGTTTTTT. As protein: CASSPKDRTTGELFF.